The 19 T cell receptor beta chains given below trace back to one sample, sequenced in a study of T cell responses to AZD1222 COVID-19 vaccine. Only in-frame clones appear in the TCRdb table, and some are missing; sequencing was by immunoSEQ multiplex PCR. The sample consists of approximately 110,000 clones, approximately 85% of them appearing once. The specimen was peripheral blood, collected 28 days after the second AZD1222 dose. All receptors derive from an adult who received the AZD1222 COVID-19 vaccine.

In this sample, this clone turned up a few times. This sequence joins TRBV5-1 and TRBJ1-2; TRBD1 is a possible D gene (5 bases). CDR3 length: 14 amino acids. Trimming pared 3 bases from V and 4 bases from J, leaving 13 bases between. Germline CDR1 and CDR2: SGHRS and YFSETQ. The CDR3 sequence is CASSSPDSPYGYTF. As DNA, the CDR3 is TGCGCCAGCAGCTCCCCTGACAGCCCCTATGGCTACACCTTC. Complete variable domain (other parts from reference TRBV5-1 and TRBJ1-2): KAGVTQTPRYLIKTRGQQVTLSCSPISGHRSVSWYQQTPGQGLQFLFEYFSETQRNKGNFPGRFSGRQFSNSRSEMNVSTLELGDSALYLCASSSPDSPYGYTFGSGTRLTVV.

In DNA form, the CDR3 reads TGTGCCAGCAGTTACAGGGGAGCCTCCTACGAGCAGTACTTC. This sequence encodes CASSYRGASYEQYF. The rearrangement links TRBV6-5 to TRBJ2-7; TRBD1 or TRBD2 may be the D gene (5 bases each). Germline V gene sequence: CDR1 MNHEY, CDR2 SVGAGI. V was trimmed by 2 bases and J by 0 bases, leaving 8 bases between them. CDR3 length: 14 amino acids.

The chain links TRBV6-1 to TRBJ1-5; D unclear. Germline lookup yields CDR1 MNHNS and CDR2 SASEGT. Trimming took 1 base from V and 4 from J, leaving 11 bases between them. The CDR3 contains 15 residues. In nucleotides, the CDR3 is TGTGCCAGCAGTGAAGGGACCGTCGGGAATCAGCCCCAGCATTTT. This codes for CASSEGTVGNQPQHF.

The gene calls are TRBV3-1 (or the pseudogene TRBV3-2) and TRBJ2-1; D might be TRBD2 (5 bases). Germline-derived CDR1 and CDR2 are LGHDT and YNNKEL (reference sequence). The V end lost 0 bases, the J end lost 0 bases, and 6 bases lay between the germline ends. CDR3 length equals 15 residues. The CDR3 here is CASSQEGSSYNEQFF. The CDR3 DNA reads TGTGCCAGCAGCCAAGAGGGGAGCTCCTACAATGAGCAGTTCTTC.

The rearrangement links TRBV19 to TRBJ1-5; perhaps TRBD1 as D (5 bases). The CDR3 covers 15 residues. Germline assignment: CDR1 LNHDA and CDR2 SQIVND (reference sequence). V was pared by 8 bases and J by 0 bases, with 14 bases between. CDR3 loop: CASGIGQYSNQPQHF. CDR3 DNA sequence: TGTGCCAGTGGGATCGGACAATATAGCAATCAGCCCCAGCATTTT. Complete variable domain (other parts from reference TRBV19 and TRBJ1-5): DGGITQSPKYLFRKEGQNVTLSCEQNLNHDAMYWYRQDPGQGLRLIYYSQIVNDFQKGDIAEGYSVSREKKESFPLTVTSAQKNPTAFYLCASGIGQYSNQPQHFGDGTRLSIL.

V and J are TRBV5-6 and TRBJ2-7, with 7 bases identical to TRBD1. Germline V gives CDR1 SGHDT, CDR2 YYEEEE. V lost 1 base, J lost 5 bases, and 9 bases stayed unmatched. This CDR3 is 15 amino acids long. CDR3: CASSLLGDSTDEQYF. The CDR3 nucleotides read TGTGCCAGCAGCTTGTTGGGGGACAGTACCGACGAGCAGTACTTC. The entire variable domain, with the rest obtained from reference TRBV5-6 and TRBJ2-7, is as follows: DAGVTQSPTHLIKTRGQQVTLRCSPKSGHDTVSWYQQALGQGPQFIFQYYEEEERQRGNFPDRFSGHQFPNYSSELNVNALLLGDSALYLCASSLLGDSTDEQYFGPGTRLTVT.

The chain uses TRBV7-2 and TRBJ1-1, with D uncertain. Per the germline V gene, CDR1 is SGHTA and CDR2 is FQGNSA. The germline V and J ends were trimmed by 3 bases and 0 bases, with 17 bases remaining between them. This CDR3 is 17 amino acids long. The DNA for the CDR3 is TGTGCCAGCAGCTTCCAGAGTTGGCTGGAGATGAACACTGAAGCTTTCTTT. Amino acid sequence: CASSFQSWLEMNTEAFF.

In the case of this clone: One end of the junction is discordant with germline, which a read error may explain. The J gene is TRBJ1-3, the V gene TRBV6-1, with a weak D call TRBD1 (6 bases). This CDR3 region has 14 residues. In germline, CDR1 is MNHNS, CDR2 SASEGT. Written as DNA, the CDR3 is TGTGCCAGCCGTGAAGGGGGTTCCGGAAACACCATATATTTT. Amino acids: CASREGGSGNTIYF.

J is TRBJ2-6 and V is TRBV9, with D possibly matching TRBD2 (6 bases). Germline CDR1 and CDR2: SGDLS and YYNGEE. The CDR3 length is 18 residues. Trimming took off 3 bases at V and 0 bases at J, with 16 bases between the two ends. In DNA form, the CDR3 reads TGTGCCAGCAGCGCCCTCCCGGGAGCGAGCTCTGGGGCCAACGTCCTGACTTTC. Translating gives CASSALPGASSGANVLTF.

In its sample, this clone was seen once. The chain uses TRBV30 and TRBJ2-7; 7 positions agree with TRBD1. Looked up from germline, CDR1 is GTSNPN and CDR2 is SVGIG (reference sequence). The CDR3 runs 15 residues. J was trimmed by 7 bases and V by 5 bases; bases with no gene match: 17. The CDR3 DNA is TGTGCCTGGGGTGAGGGGGCGCTTACCCTGGAGGAGCAGTACTTC. Its protein is CAWGEGALTLEEQYF.

The V and J genes are TRBV6-6 and TRBJ1-3; perhaps TRBD1 as D (5 bases). V was cut by 4 bases and J by 3 bases, with 16 bases left in between. Germline CDR1 is MNHNY and CDR2 is SVGAGI (reference sequence). This CDR3 is 16 amino acids long. The CDR3 nucleotides read TGTGCCAGCAGTTTCGGGGGTTCTCTTGGTGGAAACACCATATATTTT. Amino acid sequence: CASSFGGSLGGNTIYF.

The chain links TRBV11-3 to TRBJ2-7; D gene uncertain. The ends were cut back, 3 bases at V and 2 bases at J, with 11 bases in the middle. This CDR3 is built from 14 residues. Per the germline V gene, CDR1 is SGHNT and CDR2 is YENEEA. The CDR3 spells CASSFGPPPYEQYF. In DNA form, the CDR3 reads TGTGCCAGCAGCTTCGGGCCACCACCCTACGAGCAGTACTTC.

This chain connects TRBV19 to TRBJ1-6, with 9 bases matching TRBD1. Germline CDR1 is LNHDA and CDR2 is SQIVND (reference sequence). There are 15 residues in the CDR3. The trim removed 6 bases at V and 9 bases at J, leaving 9 bases unmatched. For the CDR3, the DNA is TGTGCCAGTAGAGAACAGGGGGCGATTATTTCACCCCTCCACTTT. Encoded protein: CASREQGAIISPLHF. Together with reference TRBV19 and TRBJ1-6, the CDR3 gives the full variable domain: DGGITQSPKYLFRKEGQNVTLSCEQNLNHDAMYWYRQDPGQGLRLIYYSQIVNDFQKGDIAEGYSVSREKKESFPLTVTSAQKNPTAFYLCASREQGAIISPLHFGNGTRLTVT.

The genes are TRBV7-7 and TRBJ2-3, with 8 bases lining up with TRBD2. V dropped 5 bases and J dropped 5; count of bases not matched to a gene: 12. The CDR3 has 16 residues. The germline V gene has CDR1 SSHAT and CDR2 FNYEAQ (reference sequence). This CDR3 reads CASSPGGDPNRDTQYF. The CDR3 nucleotides are TGTGCCAGCAGCCCGGGGGGGGACCCGAATCGAGATACGCAGTATTTT.

The chain carries TRBV28 and TRBJ2-2; TRBD1 aligns across 9 bases. With V trimmed by 6 bases and J by 4 bases, 6 bases remained unmatched. Germline assignment: CDR1 MDHEN and CDR2 SYDVKM. The CDR3 has 15 residues. Written as DNA, the CDR3 is TGTGCCAGCAGGACACAGGGGGCCGGCACCGGGGAGCTGTTTTTT. Protein product: CASRTQGAGTGELFF.

The chain joins TRBV19 to TRBJ2-5; 7 bases match TRBD2. This CDR3 comprises 17 residues. In germline, CDR1 is LNHDA, CDR2 SQIVND (reference sequence). Germline trimming cut 3 bases from V and 5 bases from J; bases unmatched to any gene: 15. As DNA, the CDR3 is TGTGCCAGTAGTATCCCGGGCAGGTGGGGGGGGAAGGAGACCCAGTACTTC. Translating gives CASSIPGRWGGKETQYF.

This clone has just one count. The gene calls are TRBV30 and TRBJ1-5; 11 bases are a match to TRBD1. The ends lost 5 bases at V and 4 bases at J; junction bases unmatched: 4. The CDR3 length is 14 residues. The germline V gene has CDR1 GTSNPN and CDR2 SVGIG (reference sequence). The DNA for the CDR3 is TGTGCCTGGGCGGGGACAGGGGGAAATCAGCCCCAGCATTTT. Translated: CAWAGTGGNQPQHF. The full variable domain, completed using reference TRBV30 and TRBJ1-5, is SQTIHQWPATLVQPVGSPLSLECTVEGTSNPNLYWYRQAAGRGLQLLFYSVGIGQISSEVPQNLSASRPQDRQFILSSKKLLLSDSGFYLCAWAGTGGNQPQHFGDGTRLSIL.

On this clone: The germline gene is not matched at one end of the junction; a read error may be the cause. V gene TRBV5-7 combines with J gene TRBJ1-5; 7 bases fit TRBD1. TRBV5-7 carries the ORF label, with uncertain function. The CDR3 spans 10 residues. In DNA, the CDR3 is TGTGCCAGCACCCGACAGGGTAGGGATTTT. Its protein product is CASTRQGRDF.

The rearrangement joins TRBV5-1 to TRBJ1-2; 7 bases are shared with TRBD1. V lost 0 bases and J lost 5; bases outside the gene matches: 7. The CDR3 has 15 residues. Per the germline V gene, CDR1 is SGHRS and CDR2 is YFSETQ. CDR3 nucleotide sequence: TGCGCCAGCAGCTTGGGCCTGACAGGGAGTTATGGCTACACCTTC. It encodes CASSLGLTGSYGYTF. The whole variable domain, remainder taken from reference TRBV5-1 and TRBJ1-2, is KAGVTQTPRYLIKTRGQQVTLSCSPISGHRSVSWYQQTPGQGLQFLFEYFSETQRNKGNFPGRFSGRQFSNSRSEMNVSTLELGDSALYLCASSLGLTGSYGYTFGSGTRLTVV.